This T cell receptor (beta chain) was observed in a study of blood T cells in healthy people across ages. Then a second PCR, running roughly 7 to 12 cycles, was carried out with a sample-barcoded 5' primer and a J-beta primer mix. TCRdb processed the 5' RACE reads anew with MiXCR; each CDR3 protein has one entry. The table shows around 500,000 distinct CDR3 sequences, with about 26% occurring only once. The V gene lost 4 bases and the J gene lost 7 bases, with 17 bases spanning the gap. CDR3 length equals 15 residues. Germline CDR1 reads SGHTA; CDR2 reads FQGNSA. This clonotype was seen a handful of times. What it binds is unknown. Findings of the study overall: Long-lived and aged donors differed, with more naive CD4+ cells and higher diversity in the long-lived. Age showed a roughly linear inverse relationship with TCR beta diversity per million T cells.

The same data also contributed to another study, on T cells of mothers and their children.

The rearrangement uses TRBV7-2 and TRBJ2-1; the D call may be TRBD1 or TRBD2 (5 bases each). This sequence originates from a boy younger than 10 in good health. The sample taken for sequencing was blood. As DNA, the CDR3 is TGTGCCAGCAGCTCCCGAGTGGGGGATGGGAATGAGCAGTTCTTC. It codes for CASSSRVGDGNEQFF.